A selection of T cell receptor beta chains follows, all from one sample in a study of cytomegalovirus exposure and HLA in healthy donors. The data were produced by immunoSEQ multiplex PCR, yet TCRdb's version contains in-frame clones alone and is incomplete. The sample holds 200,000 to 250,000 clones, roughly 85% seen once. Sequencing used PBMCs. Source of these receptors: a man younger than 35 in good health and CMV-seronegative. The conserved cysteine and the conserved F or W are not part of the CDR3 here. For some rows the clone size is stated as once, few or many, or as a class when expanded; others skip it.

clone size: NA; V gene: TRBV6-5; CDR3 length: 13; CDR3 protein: ASSAIDRATGELF
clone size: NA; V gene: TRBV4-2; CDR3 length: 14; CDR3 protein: ASSQGTGTVFYEQY
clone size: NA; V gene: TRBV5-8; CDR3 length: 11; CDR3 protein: ASSLIRRNIQY
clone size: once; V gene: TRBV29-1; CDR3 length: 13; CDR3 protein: SVGGPTGGVYEQY
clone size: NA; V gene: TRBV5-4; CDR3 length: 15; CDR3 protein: ASSLGGGSSYNSPLH
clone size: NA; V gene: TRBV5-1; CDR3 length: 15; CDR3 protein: ASSLEARHSSGNTIY
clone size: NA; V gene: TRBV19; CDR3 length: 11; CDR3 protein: ASSFGGAYEQY
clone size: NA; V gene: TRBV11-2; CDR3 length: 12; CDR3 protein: ASSKTGFGETQY
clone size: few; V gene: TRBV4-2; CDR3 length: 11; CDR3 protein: ASSQVRGTEAF
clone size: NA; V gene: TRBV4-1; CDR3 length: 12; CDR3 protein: ASSQDVTWSEQY
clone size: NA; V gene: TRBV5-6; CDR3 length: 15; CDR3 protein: ASSGSWTGNIDTEAF
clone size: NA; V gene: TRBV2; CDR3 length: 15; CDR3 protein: ASTGGTGGVNNSPLH
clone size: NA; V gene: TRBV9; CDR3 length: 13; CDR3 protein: ASSVGAGGGEKLF
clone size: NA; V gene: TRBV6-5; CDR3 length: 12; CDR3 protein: ASSRDRVNTEAF
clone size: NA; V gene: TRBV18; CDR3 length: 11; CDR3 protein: ASSPQGNYGYT
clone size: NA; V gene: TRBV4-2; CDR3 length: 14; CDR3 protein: ASSQEPGLAGGELF
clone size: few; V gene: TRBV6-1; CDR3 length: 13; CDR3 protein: ASSERESMNTEAF
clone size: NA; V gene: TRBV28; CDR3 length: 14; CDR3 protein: ASSLQGPVATDTQY
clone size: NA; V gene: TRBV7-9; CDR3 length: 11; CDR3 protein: ASSLGQWETQY
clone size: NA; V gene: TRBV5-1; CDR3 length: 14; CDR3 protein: ASSPARSGGNEKLF